The TCR beta chain under discussion was sequenced for a study of blood T cell repertoires in COVID-19. This CDR3 spans 14 amino acids. The V and J ends lost 6 bases and 7 bases respectively, with 18 bases between them. Per the germline V gene, CDR1 is MNHNY and CDR2 is SVGAGI (reference sequence). Method: immunoSEQ multiplex PCR; TCRdb's copy keeps in-frame clones and lacks some. The sample yields 230,000 or so clones, roughly 79% seen once. Source material: peripheral blood. V is TRBV6-6 and J is TRBJ1-2; maybe TRBD1 (5 bases). The receptor's source is an elderly woman with COVID-19, enrolled during active disease. CDR3 nucleotide sequence: TGTGCCAGCAGCCTCCTTGGGGGGGAGTTTGGCTACACCTTC. It yields the protein CASSLLGGEFGYTF.